Below, one T cell receptor (beta chain) is given with its context. At one of its ends the junction is not consistent with the germline gene, which may arise from a read error. The data originate from a study of cytomegalovirus exposure and HLA in healthy donors. Study summary: Unique TCRs from HLA-typed donors, around 93 million of them, were held in an early data release.

Regarding donors, all were healthy bone marrow donors. Though probably carrying unrecorded immune exposures, donors were nominally healthy at sampling. This CDR3 spans 17 amino acids. The germline V gene has CDR1 SEHNR and CDR2 FQNEAQ (reference sequence). Researchers ran the PCR with 60 Vbeta and 13 Jbeta primers. The protocol was immunoSEQ multiplex PCR, while the TCRdb copy is restricted to in-frame clones and leaves out a portion. The sample has 110,000 to 150,000 clones, around three quarters seen once. The TCR sequence derives from a woman aged 18 to 35 in good health and CMV-seropositive. The rearrangement joins TRBV7-9 to TRBJ2-2; the match to TRBD1 covers 7 bases. The sequenced sample consisted of PBMCs. CDR3 protein: CASSLAGTAGPPGELFF. CDR3 in DNA: TGTGCCAGCAGCTTAGCCGGGACAGCCGGGCCCCCCGGAGAGCTGTTTTTT. Variable domain in full (rest from reference TRBV7-9 and TRBJ2-2): DTGVSQNPRHKITKRGQNVTFRCDPISEHNRLYWYRQTLGQGPEFLTYFQNEAQLEKSRLLSDRFSAERPKGSFSTLEIQRTEQGDSAMYLCASSLAGTAGPPGELFFGEGSRLTVL.